The clone carrying this T cell receptor (beta chain) was counted many times. Noted time point: newly diagnosed GD, antithyroid drugs for less than 3 months. Extracted RNA from PBMCs served as the source of the TCR library. The CDR3 is 15 amino acids. CDR1 SNHLY and CDR2 FYNNEI come from the germline V gene. After removal of 7 bases from V and 2 bases from J, the junction contained 10 bases not matched to a gene. Combining iRepertoire HTBI primers with Arm-PCR of CDR3 regions, the authors built TCR beta libraries. TCRdb redid the calling of the multiplex PCR reads with MiXCR, one entry per CDR3 protein. In the table there are roughly 420,000 distinct CDR3 sequences, approximately 14% of which are singletons. The data were obtained in a study of regulatory T cells in long-lasting Graves disease. These sequences were also reported in another study, on T cells in Graves' hyperthyroidism and ophthalmopathy. According to that study: Not enrolled were patients with uncontrolled infection, other autoimmune disease, pregnancy or lactation.

This clonotype originated in a woman between 45 and 65 years old with Graves disease. This chain links TRBV2 with TRBJ2-5, with 7 nucleotides matching TRBD1. The specimen comprised peripheral blood mononuclear cells (PBMCs), sampled at new diagnosis, from a patient treated with antithyroid drugs. The CDR3 region has the DNA TGTGCCAGCAACAGACAGGGTGAGGTTCAAGAGACCCAGTACTTC. Translated: CASNRQGEVQETQYF.